Shown below are 8 T cell receptor beta chains from a single sample sequenced in a study of T cell clonotyping in hematopoietic cell transplantation. Sequenced by immunoSEQ multiplex PCR; TCRdb stores in-frame clones only, minus some. Of 1,600 or so clones in the sample, about 93% were seen once. Time point specified: recipient sample about 28 days before transplant, after cytoreduction. The specimen comprised peripheral blood mononuclear cells, sampled before stem cell transplant. These receptors were collected from a woman in her fifties or sixties with acute myeloid leukemia. Some clones in this sample may be carry-over from other donors' samples.

The genes are TRBV7-8 and TRBJ2-1, with 10 bases identical to TRBD2. Germline CDR1 SGHVS, CDR2 FQNEAQ. V shed 1 base, J shed 5 bases, and the junction held 11 bases outside the gene matches. The CDR3 is made up of 18 amino acids. In nucleotides, the CDR3 is TGTGCCAGCAGCTTAGGCATTCCTAGCGGGGGCTTTAACAATGAGCAGTTCTTC. Amino acids: CASSLGIPSGGFNNEQFF.

V gene TRBV19 combines with J gene TRBJ2-3, with D perhaps given as TRBD1 or TRBD2 (5 bases each). Germline CDR1 is LNHDA and CDR2 is SQIVND (reference sequence). The CDR3 totals 17 residues. V dropped 0 bases and J dropped 5 bases, with 18 bases sitting between them. In nucleotides, the CDR3 is TGTGCCAGTAGTATAGATCCCCTCCGGGGCAACGGAGATACGCAGTATTTT. Amino acid sequence: CASSIDPLRGNGDTQYF.

The rearrangement links TRBV5-1 to TRBJ2-2, with 8 positions matching TRBD1. Germline CDR1 SGHRS, CDR2 YFSETQ. With V trimmed by 0 bases and J by 4 bases, 5 bases remained unmatched. The CDR3 is made up of 16 amino acids. In DNA, the CDR3 is TGCGCCAGCAGCTTGGCAGGGGGCGCTGGCACCGGGGAGCTGTTTTTT. This codes for CASSLAGGAGTGELFF. Full variable domain (missing parts from reference TRBV5-1 and TRBJ2-2): KAGVTQTPRYLIKTRGQQVTLSCSPISGHRSVSWYQQTPGQGLQFLFEYFSETQRNKGNFPGRFSGRQFSNSRSEMNVSTLELGDSALYLCASSLAGGAGTGELFFGEGSRLTVL.

This chain joins TRBV6-1 and TRBJ2-1; tentative D call: TRBD2 (5 bases). V lost 2 bases to trimming and J lost 0 bases, with 11 bases between them. The V gene's germline CDR1 is MNHNS and CDR2 SASEGT. CDR3 length: 16 residues. CDR3: CASSEPGESSYNEQFF. For the CDR3, the DNA is TGTGCCAGCAGTGAACCCGGGGAAAGCTCCTACAATGAGCAGTTCTTC.

The J gene is TRBJ1-4, the V gene TRBV9; perhaps TRBD1 as D (5 bases). Trimming stripped 0 bases from V and 11 bases from J, with 11 bases between. CDR1 is SGDLS, CDR2 YYNGEE, per germline. The CDR3 sequence is 13 residues long. CDR3 residues: CASSVDPGGKLFF. CDR3 nucleotide sequence: TGTGCCAGCAGCGTAGACCCGGGGGGGAAACTGTTTTTT. Complete variable domain (other parts from reference TRBV9 and TRBJ1-4): DSGVTQTPKHLITATGQRVTLRCSPRSGDLSVYWYQQSLDQGLQFLIQYYNGEERAKGNILERFSAQQFPDLHSELNLSSLELGDSALYFCASSVDPGGKLFFGSGTQLSVL.

This clone appeared once. The rearrangement links TRBV11-3 to TRBJ2-5, with a possible D match to TRBD1 (5 bases). V was pared by 1 base and J by 5 bases, with 23 bases between. Germline loops: CDR1 SGHNT, CDR2 YENEEA. The CDR3 consists of 18 residues. The CDR3, as DNA: TGTGCCAGCAGCTTAGGCCTTAAGGGGCCCTCTCTTCCGGAGACCCAGTACTTC. As protein: CASSLGLKGPSLPETQYF.

The J gene is TRBJ2-3, the V gene TRBV7-2; unclear D gene. The V and J ends lost 2 bases and 2 bases respectively, with 5 bases between them. CDR1 and CDR2 from the germline V gene are SGHTA and FQGNSA. This CDR3 has 13 residues. CDR3 in DNA: TGTGCCAGCAGCTTATGGCCCACAGATACGCAGTATTTT. It encodes CASSLWPTDTQYF. Full variable domain (outside the CDR3, taken from reference TRBV7-2 and TRBJ2-3): GAGVSQSPSNKVTEKGKDVELRCDPISGHTALYWYRQSLGQGLEFLIYFQGNSAPDKSGLPSDRFSAERTGGSVSTLTIQRTQQEDSAVYLCASSLWPTDTQYFGPGTRLTVL.

The rearrangement links TRBV5-6 to TRBJ2-3; perhaps D is TRBD1 or TRBD2 (5 bases each). Looked up from germline, CDR1 is SGHDT and CDR2 is YYEEEE. The CDR3 runs 16 residues. V was shortened by 4 bases and J by 2 bases, with 17 bases between the two germline ends. The DNA of the CDR3 is TGTGCCAGCAGCCGGGGTTGGGGGATCGCCACAGATACGCAGTATTTT. This codes for CASSRGWGIATDTQYF.